Shown below are 22 T cell receptor beta chains from a single sample sequenced in a study of T cells after somatic rescue of genetic block. Generated by immunoSEQ multiplex PCR, the TCRdb table keeps only in-frame clones and is missing some. The data show 110,000 or so clones, around nine tenths seen once. Sequencing was carried out using peripheral blood mononuclear cells (PBMCs). The receptor source for this set is a woman aged 18-29 years.

The chain couples TRBV6-1 to TRBJ1-1, with D uncertain. Trimming took off 2 bases at V and 4 bases at J, with 11 bases between the two ends. The CDR3 contains 14 residues. Germline V lookup: CDR1 MNHNS, CDR2 SASEGT. The CDR3 loop is CASSEPGTSTEAFF. The CDR3 nucleotides are TGTGCCAGCAGTGAACCGGGAACGAGCACTGAAGCTTTCTTT.

This clone was seen only once. CDR3 region: CASSQVAPGQGGSPLHF. The CDR3 DNA sequence: TGTGCCAGCAGCCAAGTCGCCCCGGGCCAAGGTGGGTCACCCCTCCACTTT. The chain has TRBV14 and TRBJ1-6; no definite D call. CDR1 and CDR2 (germline): SGHDN, FVKESK. This CDR3 is 17 amino acids long. The germline V and J ends were trimmed by 1 base and 10 bases, with 20 bases remaining between them.

The rearrangement links TRBV6-4 to TRBJ1-2; perhaps TRBD1 as D (5 bases). Germline CDR1 reads MRHNA; CDR2 reads SNTAGT. The V gene lost 0 bases and the J gene lost 8 bases, with 10 bases spanning the gap. CDR3 length: 13 residues. CDR3 sequence reads: CASSDSNQGGYTF. CDR3 DNA sequence: TGTGCCAGCAGTGACTCGAACCAGGGAGGCTACACCTTC.

The chain links TRBV19 to TRBJ2-3; 12 bases line up with TRBD1. The junction had 7 bases not matched to a gene; V was cut back by 5 bases and J by 7 bases. From germline, CDR1 is LNHDA and CDR2 SQIVND (reference sequence). CDR3 size: 15 residues. The CDR3 DNA reads as TGTGCCAGTAGTCCCCCGGGACAGGGGGCGAATACGCAGTATTTT. Encoded protein: CASSPPGQGANTQYF.

The chain uses TRBV19 and TRBJ2-2; 7 nucleotides line up with TRBD1. The CDR3 sequence is 14 residues long. With 9 bases clipped from V and 0 bases from J, the junction kept 4 bases outside the gene matches. CDR1 and CDR2 (germline): LNHDA, SQIVND (reference sequence). The CDR3, as DNA: TGTGCCAGCCAGACAGGGACGAACACCGGGGAGCTGTTTTTT. Residues: CASQTGTNTGELFF. Full variable domain (missing parts from reference TRBV19 and TRBJ2-2): DGGITQSPKYLFRKEGQNVTLSCEQNLNHDAMYWYRQDPGQGLRLIYYSQIVNDFQKGDIAEGYSVSREKKESFPLTVTSAQKNPTAFYLCASQTGTNTGELFFGEGSRLTVL.

The V gene is TRBV19, the J gene TRBJ2-3, with 8 bases aligning to TRBD2. The V segment lost 9 bases and the J segment 5 bases; nucleotides outside the gene matches: 4. Germline loops: CDR1 LNHDA, CDR2 SQIVND (reference sequence). The CDR3 totals 12 residues. CDR3 protein: CASQRGRDTQYF. The CDR3 coding sequence is TGTGCCAGCCAGCGGGGGCGAGATACGCAGTATTTT.

The chain recombines TRBV19 with TRBJ2-1; no firm D call. The CDR3 totals 14 residues. Trimming took off 8 bases at V and 0 bases at J, with 11 bases between the two ends. Germline CDR1 is LNHDA and CDR2 is SQIVND (reference sequence). DNA for the CDR3: TGTGCCAGTGGCCTTCTGAACTCCTACAATGAGCAGTTCTTC. It codes for CASGLLNSYNEQFF.

Only one count was recorded for this clone. The chain combines TRBV11-2 with TRBJ1-6; D gene uncertain. The CDR3 is 15 amino acids. The germline V and J ends were trimmed by 1 base and 3 bases, with 7 bases remaining between them. Germline V lookup: CDR1 SGHAT, CDR2 FQNNGV. CDR3 sequence reads: CASSLAADYNSPLHF. DNA for the CDR3: TGTGCCAGCAGCTTAGCAGCAGACTATAATTCACCCCTCCACTTT.

CDR3 bases: TGTGCCAGCAGCCAGCCCCTTCCTGCCTCGCCCCAGCATTTT. Protein sequence: CASSQPLPASPQHF. This chain links TRBV28 with TRBJ1-5; no firm D call. Trimming took off 6 bases at V and 9 bases at J, with 18 bases between the two ends. CDR1 MDHEN and CDR2 SYDVKM come from the germline V gene. This CDR3 is 14 amino acids long.

This chain links TRBV9 with TRBJ2-1; TRBD2 matches at 12 bases. Per germline, CDR1 SGDLS and CDR2 YYNGEE. This CDR3 has 16 residues. The V segment lost 5 bases and the J segment 3 bases; nucleotides outside the gene matches: 6. This chain's CDR3 is CASSATSGGFYNEQFF. The CDR3 DNA reads as TGTGCCAGCAGTGCGACTAGCGGGGGCTTCTACAATGAGCAGTTCTTC.

The CDR3 region has the DNA TGTGCCACCAGCGCAGGCTGGGGCTACACCTTC. Amino acids: CATSAGWGYTF. V gene TRBV15 combines with J gene TRBJ1-2; D not resolved. The V and J ends lost 5 bases and 8 bases respectively, with 9 bases between them. Germline CDR1 is LNHNV and CDR2 is YYDKDF (reference sequence). The CDR3 covers 11 residues.

V is TRBV11-3 and J is TRBJ2-7, with 9 positions matching TRBD1. V dropped 7 bases and J dropped 3; count of bases not matched to a gene: 16. Germline V gene sequence: CDR1 SGHNT, CDR2 YENEEA. The CDR3 has 17 residues. CDR3 coding DNA: TGTGCCAGCACCCTCAGTCATACAGGACAGGGGTACTACGAGCAGTACTTC. Translation: CASTLSHTGQGYYEQYF.

V usage is TRBV13 and J usage is TRBJ2-7, with 9 positions matching TRBD2. Germline V lookup: CDR1 PRHDT, CDR2 FYEKMQ (reference sequence). The J segment lost 4 bases and the V segment lost 3 bases, leaving 4 bases of the junction unmatched. The length of the CDR3 is 14 residues. The CDR3 loop is CASSFAGGQYEQYF. The CDR3 DNA reads TGTGCCAGCAGCTTTGCGGGGGGGCAATACGAGCAGTACTTC.

The genes are TRBV9 and TRBJ1-3; D is perhaps TRBD1 (5 bases). The CDR3 length is 15 residues. Trimming took 0 bases from V and 6 from J, leaving 13 bases between them. CDR1 is SGDLS and CDR2 is YYNGEE in the germline V gene. The CDR3 coding sequence is TGTGCCAGCAGCGTAGGTGGGGGGAACGAAAACACCATATATTTT. Its translation: CASSVGGGNENTIYF.

This sequence joins TRBV30 and TRBJ1-5; D gene ambiguous. The V gene lost 5 bases and the J gene lost 1 base, with 9 bases spanning the gap. The V gene's germline CDR1 is GTSNPN and CDR2 SVGIG (reference sequence). This CDR3 spans 13 amino acids. The CDR3 protein is CAWDSRSNQPQHF. CDR3 coding DNA: TGTGCCTGGGATAGCAGGAGCAATCAGCCCCAGCATTTT.

The chain is built from TRBV14 and TRBJ2-7; the D gene is possibly TRBD2 (7 bases). Germline V lookup: CDR1 SGHDN, CDR2 FVKESK. Between the trimmed V and J ends, which lost 1 base and 6 bases, there was a span of 13 bases. The CDR3 consists of 14 residues. Here the CDR3 DNA reads TGTGCCAGCAGCCAAGGGGGGGGCCCTAGCGAGCAGTACTTC. It yields the protein CASSQGGGPSEQYF.

This clone is a singleton in its sample. The chain recombines TRBV10-3 with TRBJ2-2; possibly TRBD1 or TRBD2 for D (6 bases each). Germline V gene sequence: CDR1 ENHRY, CDR2 SYGVKD. V lost 7 bases and J 3 bases, leaving 24 bases between the germline ends. The CDR3 length is 18 residues. The CDR3 is CAIKELDRRGVDTGELFF. CDR3 sequence (DNA): TGTGCCATCAAAGAACTAGACCGAAGGGGGGTTGACACCGGGGAGCTGTTTTTT.

The chain recombines TRBV6-6 with TRBJ2-5; maybe TRBD1 (6 bases). Germline values: CDR1 MNHNY, CDR2 SVGAGI (reference sequence). V was cut by 2 bases and J by 5 bases, with 9 bases left in between. The CDR3 sequence is 13 residues long. The CDR3 sequence is CASSYTGRETQYF. The CDR3, as DNA: TGTGCCAGCAGTTACACAGGGCGGGAGACCCAGTACTTC.

V is TRBV6-1 and J is TRBJ2-1; the match to TRBD2 covers 12 bases. Germline CDR1 reads MNHNS; CDR2 reads SASEGT. The CDR3 runs to 16 residues. V was clipped by 4 bases and J by 4 bases; unmatched bases: 5. CDR3 sequence (DNA): TGTGCCAGCAGTGCGACTAGCGGGGGTTATTACAATGAGCAGTTCTTC. It specifies CASSATSGGYYNEQFF.

This clone was found once. The gene calls are TRBV7-3 and TRBJ1-1; D not certain. V was cut by 6 bases and J by 0 bases, with 8 bases left in between. This CDR3 is 13 amino acids long. Germline loops: CDR1 SGHTA, CDR2 FQGTGA. CDR3 nucleotides: TGTGCCAGCAGGTCGGGAATGAACACTGAAGCTTTCTTT. Amino acid sequence: CASRSGMNTEAFF.

The rearrangement links TRBV28 to TRBJ1-2, with 9 bases identical to TRBD1. V lost 2 bases and J lost 4; bases outside the gene matches: 5. This CDR3 has 15 amino acids. Germline CDR1 is MDHEN and CDR2 is SYDVKM. CDR3 sequence (DNA): TGTGCCAGCAGTTTACCGACAGGGGGTCCCTATGGCTACACCTTC. It specifies CASSLPTGGPYGYTF.

CDR3 protein: CASSLGVWEPQHF. The CDR3 DNA follows: TGTGCCAGCAGCTTGGGTGTCTGGGAGCCCCAGCATTTT. This chain joins TRBV5-5 and TRBJ1-5; D gene unclear. The CDR3 loop spans 13 amino acids. Germline CDR1 is SGHKS and CDR2 is YYEKEE (reference sequence). The V and J ends lost 0 bases and 8 bases respectively, with 9 bases between them.